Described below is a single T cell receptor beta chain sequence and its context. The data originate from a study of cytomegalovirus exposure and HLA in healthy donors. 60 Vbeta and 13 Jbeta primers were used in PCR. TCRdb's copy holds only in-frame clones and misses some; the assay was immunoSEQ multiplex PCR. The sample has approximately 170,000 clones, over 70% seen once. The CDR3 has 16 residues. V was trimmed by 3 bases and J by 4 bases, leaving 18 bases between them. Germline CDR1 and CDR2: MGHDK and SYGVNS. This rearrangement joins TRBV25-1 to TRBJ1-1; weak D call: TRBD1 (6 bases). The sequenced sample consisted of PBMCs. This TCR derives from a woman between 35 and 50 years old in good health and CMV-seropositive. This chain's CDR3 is CASSELTGNGATEAFF. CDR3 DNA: TGTGCCAGCAGTGAGCTGACAGGAAACGGGGCCACTGAAGCTTTCTTT. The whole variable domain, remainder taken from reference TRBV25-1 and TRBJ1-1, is EADIYQTPRYLVIGTGKKITLECSQTMGHDKMYWYQQDPGMELHLIHYSYGVNSTEKGDLSSESTVSRIRTEHFPLTLESARPSHTSQYLCASSELTGNGATEAFFGQGTRLTVV.